Following are 2 T cell receptor beta chains from one sample sequenced in a study of shared clonotypes between healthy human individuals. Produced via immunoSEQ multiplex PCR; TCRdb's table is partial and in-frame only. The sample holds about 960,000 clones, about 80% seen once. What was sequenced was memory CD4+ T cells sorted from blood. Subset given: CD45RA-negative fraction. The source of these receptors is a man between 18 and 35 years old in good health.

The chain links TRBV5-1 to TRBJ2-3, with D uncertain. The germline gives CDR1 SGHRS, CDR2 YFSETQ. The length of the CDR3 is 17 residues. Trimming cost V 0 bases and J 2 bases, with 16 bases left between them. CDR3 region: CASSLGSWTSPTDTQYF. The CDR3 coding sequence is TGCGCCAGCAGCTTGGGCTCCTGGACGAGCCCCACAGATACGCAGTATTTT. Complete variable domain (other parts from reference TRBV5-1 and TRBJ2-3): KAGVTQTPRYLIKTRGQQVTLSCSPISGHRSVSWYQQTPGQGLQFLFEYFSETQRNKGNFPGRFSGRQFSNSRSEMNVSTLELGDSALYLCASSLGSWTSPTDTQYFGPGTRLTVL.

This clone was counted a few times. The CDR3 DNA reads as TGTGCCAGCAGTGAAACACAATACAGGGTTTTCTTT. This gives the protein CASSETQYRVFF. The chain employs TRBV6-1 and TRBJ1-1, with D possibly being TRBD1 (6 bases). Trimming removed 2 bases from V and 13 bases from J, with 14 bases in between. The germline V gene has CDR1 MNHNS and CDR2 SASEGT. The CDR3 runs to 12 residues.